The T cell receptor beta chain described here comes from a study of control samples from healthy donors and cancer patients. Sequenced by immunoSEQ multiplex PCR; TCRdb stores in-frame clones only, minus some. The sample lists around 92,000 clones, around 82% occurring once. Germline lookup yields CDR1 DFQATT and CDR2 SNEGSKA (reference sequence). The V and J ends lost 3 bases and 0 bases respectively, with 11 bases between them. This CDR3 spans 14 amino acids. V gene TRBV20-1 combines with J gene TRBJ2-5; D perhaps matches TRBD1 (6 bases). The TCR sequence derives from a man aged 60 to 69 in good health. Sequenced sample: blood. CDR3 region: CSASPTGYQETQYF. The DNA for the CDR3 is TGCAGTGCTAGTCCCACAGGGTACCAAGAGACCCAGTACTTC.